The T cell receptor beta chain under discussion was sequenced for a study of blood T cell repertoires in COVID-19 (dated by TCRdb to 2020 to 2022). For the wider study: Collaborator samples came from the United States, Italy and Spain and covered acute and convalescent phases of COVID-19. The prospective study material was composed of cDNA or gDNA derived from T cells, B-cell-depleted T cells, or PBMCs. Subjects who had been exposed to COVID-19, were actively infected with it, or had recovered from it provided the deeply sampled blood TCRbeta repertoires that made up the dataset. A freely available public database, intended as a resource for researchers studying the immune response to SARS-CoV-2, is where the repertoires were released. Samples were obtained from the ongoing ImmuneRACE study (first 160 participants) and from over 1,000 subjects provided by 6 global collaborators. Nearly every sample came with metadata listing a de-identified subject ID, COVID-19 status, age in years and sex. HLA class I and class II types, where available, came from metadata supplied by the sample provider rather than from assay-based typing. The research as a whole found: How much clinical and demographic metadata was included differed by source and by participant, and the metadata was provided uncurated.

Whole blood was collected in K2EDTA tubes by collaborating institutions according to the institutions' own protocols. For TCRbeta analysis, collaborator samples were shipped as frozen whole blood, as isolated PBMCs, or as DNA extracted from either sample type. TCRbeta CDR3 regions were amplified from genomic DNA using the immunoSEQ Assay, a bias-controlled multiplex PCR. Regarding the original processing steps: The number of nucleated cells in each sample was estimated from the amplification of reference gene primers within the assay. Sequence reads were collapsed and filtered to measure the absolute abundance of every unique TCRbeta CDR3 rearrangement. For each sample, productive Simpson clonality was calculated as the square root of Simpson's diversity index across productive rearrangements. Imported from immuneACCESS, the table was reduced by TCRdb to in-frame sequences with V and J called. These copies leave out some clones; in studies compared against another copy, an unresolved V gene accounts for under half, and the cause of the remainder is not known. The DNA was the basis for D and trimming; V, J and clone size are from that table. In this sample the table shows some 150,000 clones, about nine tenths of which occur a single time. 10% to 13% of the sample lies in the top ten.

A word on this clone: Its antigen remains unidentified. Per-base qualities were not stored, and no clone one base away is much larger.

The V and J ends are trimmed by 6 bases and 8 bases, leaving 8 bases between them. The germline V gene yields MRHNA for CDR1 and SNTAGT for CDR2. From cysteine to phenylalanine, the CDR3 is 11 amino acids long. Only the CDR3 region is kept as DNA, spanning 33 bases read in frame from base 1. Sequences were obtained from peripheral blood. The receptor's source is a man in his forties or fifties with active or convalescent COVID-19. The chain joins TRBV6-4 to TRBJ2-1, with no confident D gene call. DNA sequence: TGTGCCAGCAGGAGTCCCGATGAGCAGTTCTTC. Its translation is CASRSPDEQFF.